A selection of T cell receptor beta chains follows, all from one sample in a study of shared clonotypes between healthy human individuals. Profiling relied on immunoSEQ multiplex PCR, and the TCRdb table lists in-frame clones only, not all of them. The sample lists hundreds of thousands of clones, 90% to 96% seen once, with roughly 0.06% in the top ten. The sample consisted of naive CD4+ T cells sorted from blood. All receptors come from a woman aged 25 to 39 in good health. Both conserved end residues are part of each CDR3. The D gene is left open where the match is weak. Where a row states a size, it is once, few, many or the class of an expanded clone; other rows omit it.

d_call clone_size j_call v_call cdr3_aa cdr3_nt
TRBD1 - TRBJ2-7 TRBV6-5 CASSSAGGTYEQYF TGTGCCAGCAGTTCAGCAGGGGGCACCTACGAGCAGTACTTC
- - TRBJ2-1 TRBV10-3 CAISESSFSYNEQFF TGTGCCATCAGTGAGTCCTCCTTCTCCTACAATGAGCAGTTCTTC
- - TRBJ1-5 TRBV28 CASSLWDSNQPQHF TGTGCCAGCAGTTTATGGGACAGCAATCAGCCCCAGCATTTT
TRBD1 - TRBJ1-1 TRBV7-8 CASSSGTGATNTEAFF TGTGCCAGCAGCTCGGGGACAGGGGCTACAAACACTGAAGCTTTCTTT
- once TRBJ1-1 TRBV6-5 CASSITGRTEAFF TGTGCCAGCAGTATTACAGGGCGCACTGAAGCTTTCTTT
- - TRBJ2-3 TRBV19 CASRRMGGGQDTQYF TGTGCCAGTAGAAGGATGGGAGGGGGGCAAGATACGCAGTATTTT
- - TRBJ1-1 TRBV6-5 CASSSSFGGPAEAFF TGTGCCAGCAGCTCATCCTTTGGAGGGCCTGCTGAAGCTTTCTTT
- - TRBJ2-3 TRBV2 CASSERSSADTQYF TGTGCCAGCAGTGAACGCTCTAGCGCAGATACGCAGTATTTT
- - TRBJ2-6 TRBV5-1 CASSLGGGDRSGANVLTF TGCGCCAGCAGCTTGGGAGGGGGTGACCGCTCTGGGGCCAACGTCCTGACTTTC
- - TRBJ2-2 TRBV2 CASSVGGSNTGELFF TGTGCCAGCAGTGTCGGCGGCTCGAACACCGGGGAGCTGTTTTTT
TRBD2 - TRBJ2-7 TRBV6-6 CASRHRNLSGIYEQYF TGTGCCAGCAGACACCGAAACCTTAGCGGGATCTACGAGCAGTACTTC
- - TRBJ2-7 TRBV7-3 CASSFPRSYEQYF TGTGCCAGCAGCTTCCCCAGGTCCTACGAGCAGTACTTC
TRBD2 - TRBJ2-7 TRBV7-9 CASSSPPGGNPYEQYF TGTGCCAGCAGCTCCCCCCCCGGGGGGAACCCCTACGAGCAGTACTTC
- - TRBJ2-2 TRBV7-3 CASSALGGPGGTGELFF TGTGCCAGCAGCGCCCTAGGGGGGCCCGGGGGCACCGGGGAGCTGTTTTTT
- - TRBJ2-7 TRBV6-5 CASRPRDLGEQYF TGTGCCAGCAGACCCCGGGACCTCGGGGAGCAGTACTTC
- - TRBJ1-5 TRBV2 CASGRDYSNQPQHF TGTGCCAGCGGGCGAGACTATAGCAATCAGCCCCAGCATTTT
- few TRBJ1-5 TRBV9 CASSVGTAFNQPQHF TGTGCCAGCAGCGTAGGGACAGCCTTCAATCAGCCCCAGCATTTT
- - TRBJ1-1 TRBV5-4 CASSLGQLKNTEAFF TGTGCCAGCAGCTTGGGCCAGCTGAAGAACACTGAAGCTTTCTTT
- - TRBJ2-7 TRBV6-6 CASSFERDNSKYF TGTGCCAGCAGTTTCGAGAGGGACAACTCAAAGTACTTC
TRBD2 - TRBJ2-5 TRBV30 CAWRGGASGQETQYF TGTGCCTGGAGGGGTGGCGCTAGCGGCCAAGAGACCCAGTACTTC
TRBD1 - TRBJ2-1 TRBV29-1 CSQWTGLTHNEQFF TGCAGCCAATGGACAGGGCTAACTCACAATGAGCAGTTCTTC
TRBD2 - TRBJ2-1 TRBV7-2 CASGAYNEQFF TGTGCAAGCGGGGCATACAATGAGCAGTTCTTC
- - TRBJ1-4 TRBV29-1 CSVEVGYEKLFF TGCAGCGTTGAAGTTGGGTATGAAAAACTGTTTTTT
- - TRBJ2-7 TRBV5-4 CASSSDYSYEQYF TGTGCCAGCAGCTCGGACTACTCCTACGAGCAGTACTTC
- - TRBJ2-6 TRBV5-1 CASRITTSGANVLTF TGCGCCAGCCGAATAACCACCTCTGGGGCCAACGTCCTGACTTTC
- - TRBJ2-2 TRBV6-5 CASSYRQDFTGELFF TGTGCCAGCAGCTACAGACAGGACTTCACCGGGGAGCTGTTTTTT
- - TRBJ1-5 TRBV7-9 CASSLVGANQPQHF TGTGCCAGCAGCTTAGTGGGTGCGAATCAGCCCCAGCATTTT
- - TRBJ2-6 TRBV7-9 CASSPPGYPGANVLTF TGTGCCAGCAGCCCACCCGGATACCCTGGGGCCAACGTCCTGACTTTC
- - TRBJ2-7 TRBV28 CASSLRSPYTYEQYF TGTGCCAGCAGTTTAAGGAGCCCATACACCTACGAGCAGTACTTC
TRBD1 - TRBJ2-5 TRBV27 CASRGQGRARVTQYF TGTGCCAGCAGGGGACAGGGAAGGGCTCGGGTGACCCAGTACTTC
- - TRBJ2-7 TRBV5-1 CASSFPGPRNEQYF TGCGCCAGCAGCTTTCCGGGCCCCCGTAACGAGCAGTACTTC